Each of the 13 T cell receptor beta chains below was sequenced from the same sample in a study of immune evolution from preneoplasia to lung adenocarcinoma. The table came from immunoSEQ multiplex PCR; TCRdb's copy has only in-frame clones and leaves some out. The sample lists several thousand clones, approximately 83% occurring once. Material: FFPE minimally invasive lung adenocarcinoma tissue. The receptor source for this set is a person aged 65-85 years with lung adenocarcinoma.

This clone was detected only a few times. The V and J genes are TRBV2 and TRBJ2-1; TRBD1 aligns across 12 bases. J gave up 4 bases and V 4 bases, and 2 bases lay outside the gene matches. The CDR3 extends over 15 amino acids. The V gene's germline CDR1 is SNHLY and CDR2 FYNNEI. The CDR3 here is CASSGGQGAYNEQFF. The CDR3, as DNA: TGTGCCAGCAGTGGGGGACAGGGGGCGTACAATGAGCAGTTCTTC.

DNA for the CDR3: TGTGCCAGCAGCCTGAGCGGGGGCCGCTCCTACGAGCAGTACTTC. Amino acid sequence: CASSLSGGRSYEQYF. The chain is built from TRBV28 and TRBJ2-7, with 8 bases identical to TRBD2. The CDR3 runs to 15 residues. V trimming: 6 bases; J trimming: 0 bases; junction bases outside the gene matches: 7. Germline V gene sequence: CDR1 MDHEN, CDR2 SYDVKM.

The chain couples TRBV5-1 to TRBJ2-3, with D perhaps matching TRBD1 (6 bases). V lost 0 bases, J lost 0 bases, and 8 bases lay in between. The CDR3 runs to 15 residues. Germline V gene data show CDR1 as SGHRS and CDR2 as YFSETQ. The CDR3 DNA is TGCGCCAGCAGCTTGGGGACAGCTAGCACAGATACGCAGTATTTT. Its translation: CASSLGTASTDTQYF.

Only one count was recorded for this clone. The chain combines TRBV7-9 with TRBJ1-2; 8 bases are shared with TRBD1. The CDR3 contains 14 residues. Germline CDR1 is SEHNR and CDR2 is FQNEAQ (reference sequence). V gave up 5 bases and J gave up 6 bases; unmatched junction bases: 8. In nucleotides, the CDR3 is TGTGCCAGCAGCCCCCCAGGGGGCGGCGATGGCTACACCTTC. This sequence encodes CASSPPGGGDGYTF.

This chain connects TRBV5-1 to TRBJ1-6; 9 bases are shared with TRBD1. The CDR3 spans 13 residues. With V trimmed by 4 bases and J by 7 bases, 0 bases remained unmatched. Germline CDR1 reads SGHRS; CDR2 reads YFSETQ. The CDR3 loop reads CASSGQGNSPLHF. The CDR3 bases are TGCGCCAGCAGCGGACAGGGGAATTCACCCCTCCACTTT.

CDR3 amino acids: CASSLSGGDYEQYF. In nucleotides, the CDR3 is TGTGCCAGCAGTTTATCGGGGGGGGACTACGAGCAGTACTTC. The chain uses TRBV27 and TRBJ2-7; 7 positions match TRBD2. This CDR3 spans 14 amino acids. V shed 0 bases and J 3 bases; nucleotides not matched to a gene: 2. Germline values: CDR1 MNHEY, CDR2 SMNVEV (reference sequence).

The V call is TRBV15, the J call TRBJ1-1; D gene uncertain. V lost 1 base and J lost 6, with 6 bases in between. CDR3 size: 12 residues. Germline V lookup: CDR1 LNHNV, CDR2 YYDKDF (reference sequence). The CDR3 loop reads CATSRAPSEAFF. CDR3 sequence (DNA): TGTGCCACCAGCAGAGCCCCCTCTGAAGCTTTCTTT.

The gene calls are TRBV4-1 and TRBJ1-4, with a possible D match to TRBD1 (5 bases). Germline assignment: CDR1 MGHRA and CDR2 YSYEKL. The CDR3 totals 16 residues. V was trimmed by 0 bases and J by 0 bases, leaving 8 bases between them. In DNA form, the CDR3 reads TGCGCCAGCAGCCAAGACAGGGATTCAACTAATGAAAAACTGTTTTTT. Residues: CASSQDRDSTNEKLFF.

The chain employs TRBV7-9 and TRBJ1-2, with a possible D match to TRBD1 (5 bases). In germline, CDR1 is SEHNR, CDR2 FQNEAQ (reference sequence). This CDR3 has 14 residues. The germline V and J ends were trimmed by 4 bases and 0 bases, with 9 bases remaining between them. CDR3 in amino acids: CASSSGFTNYGYTF. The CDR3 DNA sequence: TGTGCCAGCAGCTCAGGGTTCACTAACTATGGCTACACCTTC. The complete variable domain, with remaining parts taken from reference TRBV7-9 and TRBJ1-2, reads DTGVSQNPRHKITKRGQNVTFRCDPISEHNRLYWYRQTLGQGPEFLTYFQNEAQLEKSRLLSDRFSAERPKGSFSTLEIQRTEQGDSAMYLCASSSGFTNYGYTFGSGTRLTVV.

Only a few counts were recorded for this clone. CDR3 protein: CASRSGTYTYNEQFF. CDR3 nucleotide sequence: TGCGCCAGCAGGTCCGGGACGTATACCTACAATGAGCAGTTCTTC. This chain links TRBV5-1 with TRBJ2-1; D possibly matches TRBD1 or TRBD2 (5 bases each). The ends were cut back, 5 bases at V and 2 bases at J, with 14 bases in the middle. CDR3 length equals 15 residues. Looked up from germline, CDR1 is SGHRS and CDR2 is YFSETQ.

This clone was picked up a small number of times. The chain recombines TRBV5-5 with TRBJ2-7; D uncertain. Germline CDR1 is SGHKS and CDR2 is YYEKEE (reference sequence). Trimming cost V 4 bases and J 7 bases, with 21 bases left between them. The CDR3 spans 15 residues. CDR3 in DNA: TGTGCCAGCAGCCGAGGCGGCAGGTTAGCTTTAGAGCAGTACTTC. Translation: CASSRGGRLALEQYF.

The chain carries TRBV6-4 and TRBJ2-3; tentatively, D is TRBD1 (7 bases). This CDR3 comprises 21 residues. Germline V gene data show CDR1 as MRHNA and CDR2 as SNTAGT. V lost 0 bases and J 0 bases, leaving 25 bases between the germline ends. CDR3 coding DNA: TGTGCCAGCAGTGACTCGAGACAGGGATGGGGGGTAGAATTGAGCACAGATACGCAGTATTTT. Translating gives CASSDSRQGWGVELSTDTQYF.

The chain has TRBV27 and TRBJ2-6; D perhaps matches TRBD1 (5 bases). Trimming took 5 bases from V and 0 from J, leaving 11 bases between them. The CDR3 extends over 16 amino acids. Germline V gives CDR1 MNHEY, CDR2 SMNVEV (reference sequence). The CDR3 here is CASSQQANSGANVLTF. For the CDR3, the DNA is TGTGCCAGCAGTCAACAGGCTAACTCTGGGGCCAACGTCCTGACTTTC.